The 4 T cell receptor beta chains below were found in one sample sequenced in a study of shared clonotypes between healthy human individuals. CD8 cells regarded as naive lacked CD45RO, were positively chosen for CCR7, and omitted terminally differentiated effector memory CD45RA+ cells. TCRdb keeps only in-frame clones here, not all; method: immunoSEQ multiplex PCR. The table shows around 1.9 million clones, with roughly 91% occurring only once. Sequenced sample: naive CD8+ T cells from PBMCs. The receptors derive from a man aged 18-30 years in good health. Some clones in this sample may be carry-over from other donors' samples.

A note on this clone: Other DNA sequences in the same sample also yield this CDR3. V is TRBV11-2 and J is TRBJ2-7, with D perhaps matching TRBD1 or TRBD2 (5 bases each). Germline CDR1 and CDR2: SGHAT and FQNNGV. The CDR3 totals 14 residues. V was shortened by 1 base and J by 2 bases, with 9 bases between the two germline ends. The CDR3 nucleotides read TGTGCCAGCAGCTTAGGAGGGGCCGCCTACGAGCAGTACTTC. Protein: CASSLGGAAYEQYF.

With regard to this clone: The same CDR3 arises from other DNA sequences in this sample as well. The V call is TRBV29-1, the J call TRBJ2-1; 7 nucleotides align to TRBD2. V lost 4 bases, J lost 2 bases, and 5 bases stayed unmatched. Germline V gene data show CDR1 as SQVTM and CDR2 as ANQGSEA. This CDR3 is built from 14 residues. The CDR3 spells CSVAGGRTYNEQFF. The CDR3 region has the DNA TGCAGCGTTGCCGGCGGGAGAACCTACAATGAGCAGTTCTTC.

This rearrangement joins TRBV4-1 to TRBJ1-2; 10 nucleotides line up with TRBD1. Germline CDR1 MGHRA, CDR2 YSYEKL. Trimming cost V 5 bases and J 8 bases; bases outside gene matches: 8. This CDR3 contains 14 residues. The CDR3 sequence: CASSSWGTGDGYTF. For the CDR3, the DNA is TGCGCCAGCAGCTCATGGGGGACAGGGGACGGCTACACCTTC.

This clone was seen a handful of times. The genes are TRBV7-6 and TRBJ1-1; tentative D call: TRBD1 (5 bases). Germline CDR1 is SGHVS and CDR2 is FNYEAQ. V was shortened by 1 base and J by 7 bases, with 10 bases between the two germline ends. This CDR3 contains 13 residues. The CDR3 bases are TGTGCCAGCAGCTTAGTCAGGGCAGATGAAGCTTTCTTT. Translating it yields CASSLVRADEAFF.